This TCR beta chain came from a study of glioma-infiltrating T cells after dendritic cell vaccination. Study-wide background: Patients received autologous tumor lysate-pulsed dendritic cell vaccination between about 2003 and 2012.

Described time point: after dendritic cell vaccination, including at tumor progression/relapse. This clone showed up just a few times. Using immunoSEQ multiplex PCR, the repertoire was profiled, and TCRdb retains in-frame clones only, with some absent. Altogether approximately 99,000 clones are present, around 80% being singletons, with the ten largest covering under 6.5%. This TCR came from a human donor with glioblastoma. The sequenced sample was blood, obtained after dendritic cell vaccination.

CDR3 sequence reads: CASRPQGSANEQYF. CDR3 coding DNA: TGTGCCAGCAGACCACAGGGATCGGCCAACGAGCAGTACTTC. The chain has TRBV6-5 and TRBJ2-7, with D possibly TRBD1 on 6 matching bases. CDR1 and CDR2 (germline): MNHEY, SVGAGI. CDR3 length: 14 residues. Trimming stripped 6 bases from V and 5 bases from J, with 17 bases between.